One and the same sample provided the 24 T cell receptor beta chains below, sequenced in a study of T-cell reconstitution after alpha-beta-depleted transplantation in children. Unique molecular identifiers were incorporated during preparation of the TCRbeta library. TCRdb processed the PCR reads anew with MiXCR; each CDR3 protein has one entry. The sample shows approximately 270,000 distinct CDR3 sequences, more than 20% of them seen only once. Specimen: PBMCs, mostly from graft donor cells, collected 360 days after TCRalphabeta/CD19-depleted stem cell transplant. Source of these receptors: a female patient aged 2-10 years who had a stem cell transplant for congenital amegakaryocytic thrombocytopenia, so the T cells may come from the graft donor.

The chain links TRBV4-1 to TRBJ2-4; no definite D call. V lost 1 base and J 9 bases, leaving 19 bases between the germline ends. The CDR3 is 16 residues long. Germline values: CDR1 MGHRA, CDR2 YSYEKL. For the CDR3, the DNA is TGCGCCAGCAGCCAAGGTCCCTTGCCCGATTGGGGCATTCAGTACTTC. Translating gives CASSQGPLPDWGIQYF.

This clonotype occurred a few times. J is TRBJ1-2 and V is TRBV28; maybe TRBD1 (5 bases). The V and J ends lost 5 bases and 8 bases respectively, with 12 bases between them. The CDR3 is made up of 12 amino acids. CDR1 and CDR2 (germline): MDHEN, SYDVKM. The CDR3: CASSLGTGGYTF. In nucleotides, the CDR3 is TGTGCCAGCAGTCTCGGGACTGGGGGCTACACCTTC.

In this sample, this clonotype turned up a few times. The junction does not match germline at one end; this may be a read error. The gene calls are TRBV4-1 and TRBJ2-5; D assignment may be TRBD1 or TRBD2 (5 bases each). The CDR3 is made up of 16 amino acids. Germline assignment: CDR1 MGHRA and CDR2 YSYEKL. CDR3 residues: CTSSQVRGGFQETQYF. The CDR3 coding sequence is TGCACCAGCAGCCAAGTTCGGGGCGGCTTTCAAGAGACCCAGTACTTC.

This chain links TRBV20-1 with TRBJ2-7; D is ambiguous. The CDR3 runs to 15 residues. Trimming took off 0 bases at V and 0 bases at J, with 12 bases between the two ends. Germline-derived CDR1 and CDR2 are DFQATT and SNEGSKA (reference sequence). CDR3 region: CSARDASRSSYEQYF. As DNA, the CDR3 is TGCAGTGCTAGAGATGCTTCTCGGAGCTCCTACGAGCAGTACTTC.

This clonotype was found a few times. This rearrangement joins TRBV3-1 to TRBJ1-2; possibly TRBD1 for D (6 bases). CDR3 length: 15 amino acids. V shed 0 bases and J shed 4 bases, with 12 bases lying between them. Germline CDR1 and CDR2: LGHDT and YNNKEL (reference sequence). This CDR3 is CASSQERQGTYGYTF. The CDR3 bases are TGTGCCAGCAGCCAAGAACGGCAGGGGACCTATGGCTACACCTTC.

This clonotype was counted between two and nine times. The chain carries TRBV5-6 and TRBJ2-1, with no clear D. With 1 base removed from V and 7 bases from J, the gap between germline ends came to 6 bases. The germline V gene encodes CDR1 SGHDT and CDR2 YYEEEE. The CDR3 sequence is 12 residues long. The CDR3 nucleotides read TGTGCCAGCAGCTTGTGGGTAAATGAGCAGTTCTTC. Encoded protein: CASSLWVNEQFF. The entire variable domain, with the rest obtained from reference TRBV5-6 and TRBJ2-1, is as follows: DAGVTQSPTHLIKTRGQQVTLRCSPKSGHDTVSWYQQALGQGPQFIFQYYEEEERQRGNFPDRFSGHQFPNYSSELNVNALLLGDSALYLCASSLWVNEQFFGPGTRLTVL.

This clonotype was detected a few times. The V call is TRBV28, the J call TRBJ1-2; D remains ambiguous. Trimming removed 1 base at V and 4 bases at J, with 25 bases between. Germline V CDR1 and CDR2: MDHEN, SYDVKM. The CDR3 is 19 residues long. The chain's CDR3 is CASSLFSVADLTIPYGYTF. Here the CDR3 DNA reads TGTGCCAGCAGTTTATTCTCCGTGGCAGACCTAACTATTCCCTATGGCTACACCTTC.

This clonotype was seen a handful of times. The chain carries TRBV5-1 and TRBJ1-2; no reliable D call. The germline CDR1 and CDR2 sequences are SGHRS and YFSETQ. CDR3 length: 15 amino acids. V dropped 2 bases and J dropped 0 bases, with 11 bases sitting between them. The CDR3, as DNA: TGCGCCAGCAGCTTAGGCCGCGGAACTAACTATGGCTACACCTTC. Its protein product is CASSLGRGTNYGYTF.

The rearrangement uses TRBV20-1 and TRBJ1-2, with TRBD1 matching 7 bases. CDR3 length: 15 amino acids. The germline gives CDR1 DFQATT, CDR2 SNEGSKA (reference sequence). Germline trimming cut 6 bases from V and 5 bases from J; bases unmatched to any gene: 15. CDR3 region: CSAPRAGGLVYGYTF. The CDR3, as DNA: TGCAGTGCCCCCAGGGCAGGGGGGTTGGTATATGGCTACACCTTC.

The chain is built from TRBV25-1 and TRBJ2-5; the D call may be TRBD1 or TRBD2 (5 bases each). V lost 5 bases to trimming and J lost 0 bases, with 16 bases between them. The CDR3 covers 16 residues. The germline gives CDR1 MGHDK, CDR2 SYGVNS. CDR3 bases: TGTGCCAGCAGTACCCTGAAAGGGACCCACCAAGAGACCCAGTACTTC. This gives the protein CASSTLKGTHQETQYF.

The genes are TRBV3-1 and TRBJ2-1; 11 bases match TRBD2. The CDR3 is 15 residues long. V was clipped by 5 bases and J by 5 bases; unmatched bases: 5. CDR1 and CDR2 (germline): LGHDT, YNNKEL (reference sequence). The CDR3 sequence is CASSVGTSGDNEQFF. CDR3 coding DNA: TGTGCCAGCAGCGTTGGGACTAGCGGTGACAATGAGCAGTTCTTC.

This clonotype was counted between two and nine times. The V and J genes are TRBV7-8 and TRBJ1-5; D is possibly TRBD1 (5 bases). The CDR3 sequence is 15 residues long. Germline V gene sequence: CDR1 SGHVS, CDR2 FQNEAQ. The V end was cut by 0 bases, the J end by 7 bases, with 13 bases between. The CDR3 protein is CASSLARTPWQPQHF. The DNA of the CDR3 is TGTGCCAGCAGCTTAGCAAGGACACCGTGGCAGCCCCAGCATTTT.

This clonotype was seen more than once but under ten times. This chain uses TRBV28 with TRBJ1-2; D is ambiguous. Germline values: CDR1 MDHEN, CDR2 SYDVKM. V lost 5 bases and J lost 4, with 8 bases in between. This CDR3 spans 12 amino acids. The CDR3 nucleotides are TGTGCCAGCAGTGCGACGGGCTATGGCTACACCTTC. It codes for CASSATGYGYTF.

The gene calls are TRBV28 and TRBJ2-4, with 8 bases that match TRBD2. From germline, CDR1 is MDHEN and CDR2 SYDVKM. With 3 bases clipped from V and 8 bases from J, the junction kept 12 bases outside the gene matches. The CDR3 is made up of 16 amino acids. The CDR3 sequence: CASSLSSGGVRYIQYF. The CDR3 DNA follows: TGTGCCAGCAGTTTGTCGTCGGGGGGGGTTCGGTACATTCAGTACTTC.

The CDR3 DNA follows: TGCGCCAGCAGCCAAGTCAGCCTAGCTCAAGAGACCCAGTACTTC. Its translation is CASSQVSLAQETQYF. The chain is built from TRBV4-1 and TRBJ2-5, with a possible D match to TRBD2 (5 bases). Trimming left V 1 base short and J 2 bases short, with 11 bases between. CDR1 is MGHRA, CDR2 YSYEKL, per germline. The CDR3 length is 15 residues.

The chain links TRBV10-3 to TRBJ2-3; D is perhaps TRBD2 (6 bases). The germline V gene encodes CDR1 ENHRY and CDR2 SYGVKD. V gave up 10 bases and J gave up 2 bases, with 16 bases separating them. This CDR3 spans 14 amino acids. Written as DNA, the CDR3 is TGTGCCACCCTCGGACTAAAACACACAGATACGCAGTATTTT. This codes for CATLGLKHTDTQYF.

Ten or more counts support this clonotype. The chain carries TRBV28 and TRBJ2-1; D not resolved. The CDR3 totals 11 residues. Germline CDR1 is MDHEN and CDR2 is SYDVKM. The V end was cut by 6 bases, the J end by 7 bases, with 7 bases between. The DNA for the CDR3 is TGTGCCAGCAGAATTTTAAATGAGCAGTTCTTC. Its translation is CASRILNEQFF.

The chain has TRBV28 and TRBJ2-7; D is uncertain. Germline V gene sequence: CDR1 MDHEN, CDR2 SYDVKM. CDR3 length equals 11 residues. Trimming cost V 10 bases and J 4 bases, with 11 bases left between them. CDR3: CAIRSLYEQYF. CDR3 sequence (DNA): TGTGCCATCAGATCATTGTACGAGCAGTACTTC.

The J gene is TRBJ2-7, the V gene TRBV13; D is undetermined. The V gene's germline CDR1 is PRHDT and CDR2 FYEKMQ (reference sequence). This CDR3 region has 13 residues. V lost 1 base and J lost 5, with 9 bases in between. DNA of the CDR3: TGTGCCAGCAGCTTAGTTGTAGGGAACGAGCAGTACTTC. Translating gives CASSLVVGNEQYF.

This clonotype was seen a handful of times. The chain employs TRBV9 and TRBJ2-1; no firm D call. The CDR3 length is 15 residues. Germline CDR1 SGDLS, CDR2 YYNGEE. The V end was cut by 0 bases, the J end by 6 bases, with 13 bases between. CDR3 residues: CASSVGLAPLNEQFF. DNA for the CDR3: TGTGCCAGCAGCGTAGGCTTAGCCCCTCTCAATGAGCAGTTCTTC.

This clonotype occurred a few times. This sequence joins TRBV10-3 and TRBJ2-4, with D perhaps assigned TRBD1 or TRBD2 (5 bases each). CDR3 size: 13 residues. V lost 2 bases and J 8 bases, leaving 10 bases between the germline ends. Germline CDR1 reads ENHRY; CDR2 reads SYGVKD. The CDR3 DNA is TGTGCCATCAGTGAGGGGCAGGGAGACATTCAGTACTTC. Protein product: CAISEGQGDIQYF.

In this sample, this clonotype turned up a few times. V and J are TRBV11-2 and TRBJ2-7; D is perhaps TRBD1 or TRBD2 (5 bases each). Trimming stripped 1 base from V and 3 bases from J, with 25 bases between. Germline V lookup: CDR1 SGHAT, CDR2 FQNNGV. The CDR3 totals 19 residues. The CDR3 DNA follows: TGTGCCAGCAGCTTAGGTTCCGGGACGCCTAGTTGGACCCTCTACGAGCAGTACTTC. It codes for CASSLGSGTPSWTLYEQYF.

This rearrangement joins TRBV6-2 or TRBV6-3 to TRBJ2-4; D remains unclear. V was clipped by 5 bases and J by 0 bases, with 14 bases between them. The CDR3 is made up of 16 amino acids. CDR1 is MNHEY and CDR2 is SVGEGT in the germline V gene. The CDR3 DNA reads TGTGCCAGCAGTCAACATCCGACTGCAGCCAAAAACATTCAGTACTTC. Protein sequence: CASSQHPTAAKNIQYF.

This clonotype was recorded a few times. This chain links TRBV6-1 with TRBJ1-4, with TRBD1 identical over 11 bases. Per germline, CDR1 MNHNS and CDR2 SASEGT. V was clipped by 8 bases and J by 5 bases; unmatched bases: 1. This CDR3 has 13 amino acids. The DNA for the CDR3 is TGTGCCAGCGGGACAGGGGGAAATGAAAAACTGTTTTTT. It yields the protein CASGTGGNEKLFF.